What follows are 5 T cell receptor beta chains derived from one specimen sequenced in a study of CD8 T cells in ankylosing spondylitis. In TCRdb, the 5' RACE reads were re-called with MiXCR into one record per CDR3 protein. The repertoire holds 30,000 to 35,000 distinct CDR3 sequences, with more than 30% as singletons. The specimen was synovial fluid, either unsorted or a sorted T cell fraction (not recorded which). The source of these receptors is a male donor with ankylosing spondylitis.

This clonotype was counted ten times or more. The chain carries TRBV9 and TRBJ2-6, with unresolved D. With 2 bases removed from V and 3 bases from J, the gap between germline ends came to 9 bases. CDR3 length: 15 amino acids. Germline V gene data show CDR1 as SGDLS and CDR2 as YYNGEE. DNA for the CDR3: TGTGCCAGCAGCGTCGGCTACGGTGGGGCCAACGTCCTGACTTTC. It specifies CASSVGYGGANVLTF.

This clonotype was observed a few times. The J gene is TRBJ1-3, the V gene TRBV28, with D perhaps TRBD1 (5 bases). The CDR3 covers 17 residues. V was clipped by 2 bases and J by 0 bases, with 14 bases between them. Germline V CDR1 and CDR2: MDHEN, SYDVKM. In DNA form, the CDR3 reads TGTGCCAGCAGTTTAAGCGGGGGACGGATCTCTGGAAACACCATATATTTT. As protein: CASSLSGGRISGNTIYF. Full variable domain (outside the CDR3, taken from reference TRBV28 and TRBJ1-3): DVKVTQSSRYLVKRTGEKVFLECVQDMDHENMFWYRQDPGLGLRLIYFSYDVKMKEKGDIPEGYSVSREKKERFSLILESASTNQTSMYLCASSLSGGRISGNTIYFGEGSWLTVV.

This clonotype was picked up a small number of times. J is TRBJ1-4 and V is TRBV10-3; tentative D call: TRBD1 (5 bases). Germline loops: CDR1 ENHRY, CDR2 SYGVKD. The CDR3 contains 17 residues. The germline V and J ends were trimmed by 0 bases and 0 bases, with 11 bases remaining between them. The CDR3 DNA follows: TGTGCCATCAGTGAGTCCGACAGAAGTGCAACTAATGAAAAACTGTTTTTT. This sequence encodes CAISESDRSATNEKLFF.

This clonotype appeared a single time. The gene calls are TRBV6-2 or TRBV6-3 and TRBJ2-3, with TRBD2 as a possible D gene (5 bases). The V gene's germline CDR1 is MNHEY and CDR2 SVGEGT. With 5 bases removed from V and 3 bases from J, the gap between germline ends came to 15 bases. The CDR3 is made up of 15 amino acids. In nucleotides, the CDR3 is TGTGCCAGCAGTACCCCTCTACTAGAAACAGATACGCAGTATTTT. Translation gives CASSTPLLETDTQYF.

This clonotype has more than one count but fewer than ten. The genes are TRBV7-8 and TRBJ2-3; 16 bases fit TRBD2. The J segment lost 10 bases and the V segment lost 1 base, leaving 5 bases of the junction unmatched. Germline lookup yields CDR1 SGHVS and CDR2 FQNEAQ. The CDR3 runs 16 residues. The CDR3 protein is CASSLEGLAGGPAQYF. The CDR3 coding sequence is TGTGCCAGCAGCTTAGAGGGACTAGCGGGAGGGCCGGCGCAGTATTTT.